This passage covers 17 T cell receptor beta chains from one sample sequenced in a study of T cells in localized non-small cell lung cancer. Profiling relied on immunoSEQ multiplex PCR, and the TCRdb table lists in-frame clones only, not all of them. The sample consists of 20,000 to 30,000 clones, 85% to 90% of them appearing once. This material consisted of peripheral blood, taken before any cancer treatment. The receptors shown here come from a woman aged 40-69 years with stage I lung adenocarcinoma.

This sequence joins TRBV5-4 and TRBJ1-1; TRBD1 matches at 7 bases. Trimming at V came to 4 bases and at J to 4 bases, leaving 4 bases not matched to a gene. The CDR3 has 13 residues. The germline CDR1 and CDR2 sequences are SGHNT and YYREEE (reference sequence). CDR3 sequence reads: CASSQGGATEAFF. In DNA, the CDR3 is TGTGCCAGCAGCCAGGGGGGGGCCACTGAAGCTTTCTTT.

This clone was picked up one time. Other DNA sequences from this sample encode an identical CDR3 as well. The genes are TRBV18 and TRBJ1-2; 9 nucleotides agree with TRBD1. V lost 5 bases to trimming and J lost 2 bases; unmatched junction nucleotides: 9. Germline lookup yields CDR1 KGHSH and CDR2 LQKENI. There are 16 residues in the CDR3. The chain's CDR3 is CASSSGQGTSNYGYTF. The DNA for the CDR3 is TGTGCCAGCTCATCGGGACAGGGAACTTCAAACTATGGCTACACCTTC.

The chain is built from TRBV5-4 and TRBJ2-7; 9 bases fit TRBD2. Germline values: CDR1 SGHNT, CDR2 YYREEE (reference sequence). This CDR3 region has 15 residues. J lost 2 bases, V lost 4 bases, and 7 bases had no gene match. The CDR3 nucleotides are TGTGCCAGCAGCCGTGATGGCGGGGGGGCCTACGAGCAGTACTTC. This gives the protein CASSRDGGGAYEQYF.

The rearrangement joins TRBV19 to TRBJ1-5; D is possibly TRBD1 (6 bases). Germline V gene lookup returns CDR1 LNHDA and CDR2 SQIVND (reference sequence). This CDR3 has 14 amino acids. Trimming took 6 bases from V and 10 from J, leaving 19 bases between them. As DNA, the CDR3 is TGTGCCAGTAGGGGCGACAGGAGGTGGGGACCCCAGCATTTT. It translates to CASRGDRRWGPQHF.

The chain employs TRBV18 and TRBJ1-5; TRBD1 agrees at 8 bases. Trimming took 6 bases from V and 7 from J; bases not matched to a gene: 8. Germline loops: CDR1 KGHSH, CDR2 LQKENI. The CDR3 loop spans 14 amino acids. CDR3 in DNA: TGTGCCAGCTCGCGACAGGGGAAAGGGCAGCCCCAGCATTTT. Translating gives CASSRQGKGQPQHF.

V usage is TRBV5-5 and J usage is TRBJ1-1; TRBD1 is a possible D gene (5 bases). Between the trimmed V and J ends, which lost 2 bases and 4 bases, there was a span of 9 bases. The CDR3 has 13 amino acids. Germline CDR1 is SGHKS and CDR2 is YYEKEE (reference sequence). CDR3 in amino acids: CASSLVRGTEAFF. The DNA for the CDR3 is TGTGCCAGCAGCTTAGTAAGGGGCACTGAAGCTTTCTTT.

The rearrangement links TRBV28 to TRBJ2-5; 7 nucleotides match TRBD1. The V gene's germline CDR1 is MDHEN and CDR2 SYDVKM. The V gene end was trimmed by 6 bases and the J gene end by 5 bases; junction bases not matched to a gene: 9. This CDR3 region has 14 residues. CDR3 in DNA: TGTGCCAGCAGACAACAGGGGTTGTGGGAGACCCAGTACTTC. This translates into CASRQQGLWETQYF.

This chain links TRBV19 with TRBJ1-2; D gene ambiguous. Trimming took off 1 base at V and 4 bases at J, with 10 bases between the two ends. Germline CDR1 LNHDA, CDR2 SQIVND (reference sequence). The CDR3 runs 14 residues. The CDR3: CASSIGTGVYGYTF. The CDR3 nucleotides read TGTGCCAGTAGTATAGGAACCGGGGTCTATGGCTACACCTTC.

The rearrangement uses TRBV29-1 and TRBJ2-2, with D possibly TRBD2 on 6 matching bases. V was pared by 5 bases and J by 7 bases, with 17 bases between. CDR3 length equals 14 residues. Germline CDR1 SQVTM, CDR2 ANQGSEA. CDR3 protein: CSVRMGTRDGELFF. For the CDR3, the DNA is TGCAGCGTTCGGATGGGGACTCGTGACGGGGAGCTGTTTTTT.

This clone was seen more than once but under ten times. The chain carries TRBV4-1 and TRBJ2-5, with D perhaps matching TRBD2 (5 bases). The V and J ends lost 5 bases and 5 bases respectively, with 12 bases between them. There are 13 residues in the CDR3. Looked up from germline, CDR1 is MGHRA and CDR2 is YSYEKL. CDR3 in amino acids: CASSRGGEETQYF. The CDR3 DNA sequence: TGCGCCAGCAGCAGAGGTGGGGAGGAGACCCAGTACTTC.

The chain carries TRBV5-4 and TRBJ2-7; either TRBD1 or TRBD2 may supply D (6 bases each). The V end was cut by 4 bases, the J end by 7 bases, with 18 bases between. Germline V lookup: CDR1 SGHNT, CDR2 YYREEE (reference sequence). CDR3 length equals 14 residues. This chain's CDR3 is CASSIMGASAEQYF. CDR3 nucleotide sequence: TGTGCCAGCAGCATAATGGGGGCTAGCGCTGAGCAGTACTTC.

This rearrangement joins TRBV5-8 to TRBJ1-1; no definite D call. V was shortened by 0 bases and J by 0 bases, with 12 bases between the two germline ends. The CDR3 runs to 16 residues. From germline, CDR1 is SGHTS and CDR2 YDEGEE. Here the CDR3 reads CASSLARRIMNTEAFF. CDR3 DNA: TGTGCCAGCAGCTTGGCCCGGAGAATTATGAACACTGAAGCTTTCTTT. The full variable domain, rest sourced from reference TRBV5-8 and TRBJ1-1, is EAGVTQSPTHLIKTRGQQATLRCSPISGHTSVYWYQQALGLGLQFLLWYDEGEERNRGNFPPRFSGRQFPNYSSELNVNALELEDSALYLCASSLARRIMNTEAFFGQGTRLTVV.

V usage is TRBV19 and J usage is TRBJ1-1; D is perhaps TRBD1 (5 bases). Germline values: CDR1 LNHDA, CDR2 SQIVND (reference sequence). Trimming removed 3 bases at V and 2 bases at J, with 13 bases between. The CDR3 loop spans 15 amino acids. CDR3 sequence: CASSIFAGGNTEAFF. DNA for the CDR3: TGTGCCAGTAGTATTTTCGCTGGGGGTAACACTGAAGCTTTCTTT.

In its sample, this clone was seen once. The V gene is TRBV7-2, the J gene TRBJ1-2; D is unresolved. The germline CDR1 and CDR2 sequences are SGHTA and FQGNSA. CDR3 length equals 13 residues. V was cut by 0 bases and J by 5 bases, with 7 bases left in between. The CDR3 region has the DNA TGTGCCAGCAGCTTAGCACAACATTATGGCTACACCTTC. This sequence encodes CASSLAQHYGYTF.

This clone was seen a single time. V gene TRBV4-1 combines with J gene TRBJ1-3; D unresolved. Germline V gene lookup returns CDR1 MGHRA and CDR2 YSYEKL. Trimming shortened V by 6 bases and J by 0 bases, and 12 bases separated the two germline ends. This CDR3 spans 15 amino acids. CDR3 in amino acids: CASSYNGISGNTIYF. The CDR3 DNA reads as TGCGCCAGCAGTTATAACGGTATCTCTGGAAACACCATATATTTT.

This chain links TRBV18 with TRBJ1-2, with D perhaps TRBD1 (5 bases). The CDR3 has 15 residues. The V gene lost 4 bases and the J gene lost 5 bases, with 17 bases spanning the gap. Germline CDR1 and CDR2: KGHSH and LQKENI. CDR3 DNA sequence: TGTGCCAGCTCACTTGTTACGGGGCAGACATATGGCTACACCTTC. Translated: CASSLVTGQTYGYTF.

V is TRBV7-2 and J is TRBJ1-3, with unresolved D. Trimming pared 10 bases from V and 1 base from J, leaving 11 bases between. Germline values: CDR1 SGHTA, CDR2 FQGNSA. The CDR3 consists of 13 residues. CDR3 sequence reads: CATGEVSGNTIYF. CDR3 in DNA: TGTGCCACCGGAGAAGTATCTGGAAACACCATATATTTT.